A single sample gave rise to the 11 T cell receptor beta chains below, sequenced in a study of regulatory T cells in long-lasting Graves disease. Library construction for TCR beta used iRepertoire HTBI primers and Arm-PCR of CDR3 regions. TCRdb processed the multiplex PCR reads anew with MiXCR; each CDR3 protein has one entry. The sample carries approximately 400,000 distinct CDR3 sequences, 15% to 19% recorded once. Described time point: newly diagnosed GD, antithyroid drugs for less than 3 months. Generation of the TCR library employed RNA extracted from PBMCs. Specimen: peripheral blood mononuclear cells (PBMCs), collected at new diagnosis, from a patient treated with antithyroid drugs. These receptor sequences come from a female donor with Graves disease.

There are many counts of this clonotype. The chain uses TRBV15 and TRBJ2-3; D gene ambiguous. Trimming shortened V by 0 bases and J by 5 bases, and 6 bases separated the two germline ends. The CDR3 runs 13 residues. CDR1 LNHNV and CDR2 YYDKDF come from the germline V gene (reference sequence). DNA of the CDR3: TGTGCCACCAGCAGAGATAGCCGAGATACGCAGTATTTT. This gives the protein CATSRDSRDTQYF.

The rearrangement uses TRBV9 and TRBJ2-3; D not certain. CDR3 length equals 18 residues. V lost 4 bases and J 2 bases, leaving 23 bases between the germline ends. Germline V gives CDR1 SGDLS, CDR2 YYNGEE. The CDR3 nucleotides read TGTGCCAGCAGCCCCCGAACCGACACGAGAGGTGTCACAGATACGCAGTATTTT. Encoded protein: CASSPRTDTRGVTDTQYF.

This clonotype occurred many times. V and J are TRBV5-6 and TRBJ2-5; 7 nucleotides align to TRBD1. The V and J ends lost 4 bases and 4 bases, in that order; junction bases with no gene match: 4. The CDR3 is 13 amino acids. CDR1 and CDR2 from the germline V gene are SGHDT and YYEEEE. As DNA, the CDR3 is TGTGCCAGCAGCGCCTACAGGGGAGAGACCCAGTACTTC. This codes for CASSAYRGETQYF.

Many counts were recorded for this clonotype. The CDR3 sequence is CASSQERADTQYF. The CDR3 coding sequence is TGTGCCAGCAGCCAAGAAAGAGCCGATACGCAGTATTTT. The chain uses TRBV3-1 and TRBJ2-3; the D is unclear. CDR1 LGHDT and CDR2 YNNKEL come from the germline V gene (reference sequence). Trimming left V 0 bases short and J 6 bases short, with 7 bases between. The CDR3 is made up of 13 amino acids.

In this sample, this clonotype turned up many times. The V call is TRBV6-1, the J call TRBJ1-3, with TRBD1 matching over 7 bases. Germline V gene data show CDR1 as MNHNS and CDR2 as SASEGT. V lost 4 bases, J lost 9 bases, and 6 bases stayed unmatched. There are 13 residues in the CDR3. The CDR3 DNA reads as TGTGCCAGCAGTGTAACACAGGGGACCACCATATATTTT. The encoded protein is CASSVTQGTTIYF.

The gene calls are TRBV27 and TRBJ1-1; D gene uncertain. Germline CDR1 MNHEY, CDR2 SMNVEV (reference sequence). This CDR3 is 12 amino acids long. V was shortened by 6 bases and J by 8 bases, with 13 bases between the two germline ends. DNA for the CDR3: TGTGCCAGCAGGCGGGGAGTGGGGGAAGCTTTCTTT. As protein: CASRRGVGEAFF.

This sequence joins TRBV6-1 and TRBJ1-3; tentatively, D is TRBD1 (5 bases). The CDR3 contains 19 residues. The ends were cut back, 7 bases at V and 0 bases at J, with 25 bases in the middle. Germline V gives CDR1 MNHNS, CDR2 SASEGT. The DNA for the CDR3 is TGTGCCAGCATCCACCGCCGGGACCGGCGGCGATTCTCTGGAAACACCATATATTTT. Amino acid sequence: CASIHRRDRRRFSGNTIYF.

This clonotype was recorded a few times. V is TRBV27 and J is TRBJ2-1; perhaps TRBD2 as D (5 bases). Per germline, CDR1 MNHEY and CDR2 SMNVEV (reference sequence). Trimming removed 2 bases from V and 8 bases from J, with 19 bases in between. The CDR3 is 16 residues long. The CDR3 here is CASSLARFSGSDEQFF. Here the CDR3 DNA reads TGTGCCAGCAGTTTAGCCCGGTTTTCGGGGAGTGATGAGCAGTTCTTC.

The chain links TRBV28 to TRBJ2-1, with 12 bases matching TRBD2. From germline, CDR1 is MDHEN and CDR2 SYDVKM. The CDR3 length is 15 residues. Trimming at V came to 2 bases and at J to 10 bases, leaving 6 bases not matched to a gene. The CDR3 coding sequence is TGTGCCAGCAGTTTAAGAGCGACTAGCGGGAGAGAGCAGTTCTTC. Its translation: CASSLRATSGREQFF.

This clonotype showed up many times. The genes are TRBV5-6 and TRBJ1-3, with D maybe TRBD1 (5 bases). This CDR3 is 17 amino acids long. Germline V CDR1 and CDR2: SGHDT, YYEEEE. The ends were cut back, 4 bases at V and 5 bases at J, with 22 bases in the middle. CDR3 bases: TGTGCCAGCAGCCCCTTGGGACCCACTTCTTCTCGAAACACCATATATTTT. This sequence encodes CASSPLGPTSSRNTIYF.

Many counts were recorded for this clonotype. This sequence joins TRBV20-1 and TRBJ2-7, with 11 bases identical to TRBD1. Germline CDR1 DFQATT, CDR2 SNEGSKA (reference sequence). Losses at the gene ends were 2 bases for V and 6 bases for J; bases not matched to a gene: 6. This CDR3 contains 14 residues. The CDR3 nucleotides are TGCAGTGCTAGATCCGGACAGGGGGCAGGCGAGCAGTACTTC. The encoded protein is CSARSGQGAGEQYF.